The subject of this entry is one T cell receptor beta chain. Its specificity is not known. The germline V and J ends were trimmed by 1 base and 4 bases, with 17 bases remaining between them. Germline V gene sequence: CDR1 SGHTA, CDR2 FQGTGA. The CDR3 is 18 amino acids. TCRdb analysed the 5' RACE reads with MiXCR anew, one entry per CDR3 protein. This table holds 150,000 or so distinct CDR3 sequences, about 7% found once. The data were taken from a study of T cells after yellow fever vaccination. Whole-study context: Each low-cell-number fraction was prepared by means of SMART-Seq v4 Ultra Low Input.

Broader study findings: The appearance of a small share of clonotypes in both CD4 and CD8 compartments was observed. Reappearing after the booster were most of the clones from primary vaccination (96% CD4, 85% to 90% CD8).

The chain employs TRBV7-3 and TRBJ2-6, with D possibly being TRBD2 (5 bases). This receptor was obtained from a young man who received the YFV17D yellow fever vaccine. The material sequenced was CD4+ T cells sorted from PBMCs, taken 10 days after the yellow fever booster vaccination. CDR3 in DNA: TGTGCCAGCAGCTTAAGTAATCCAGGACTTCTCGGGGCCAACGTCCTGACTTTC. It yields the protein CASSLSNPGLLGANVLTF. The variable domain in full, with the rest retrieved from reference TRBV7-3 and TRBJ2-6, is GAGVSQTPSNKVTEKGKYVELRCDPISGHTALYWYRQSLGQGPEFLIYFQGTGAADDSGLPNDRFFAVRPEGSVSTLKIQRTERGDSAVYLCASSLSNPGLLGANVLTFGAGSRLTVL.